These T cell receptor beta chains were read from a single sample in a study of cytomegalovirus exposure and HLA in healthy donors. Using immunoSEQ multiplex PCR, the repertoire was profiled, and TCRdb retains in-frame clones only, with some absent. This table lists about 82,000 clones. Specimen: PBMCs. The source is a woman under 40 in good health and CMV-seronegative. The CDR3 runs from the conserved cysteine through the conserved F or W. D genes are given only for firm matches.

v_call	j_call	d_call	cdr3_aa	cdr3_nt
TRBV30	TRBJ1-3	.	CAWSGSSGNTIYF	TGTGCCTGGAGTGGGAGCTCTGGAAACACCATATATTTT
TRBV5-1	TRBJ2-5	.	CASSQPGAGQETQYF	TGCGCCAGCAGCCAACCAGGGGCTGGCCAAGAGACCCAGTACTTC
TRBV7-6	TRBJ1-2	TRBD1	CASSLGATGRDGYTF	TGTGCCAGCAGCTTAGGGGCGACAGGGAGAGATGGCTACACCTTC
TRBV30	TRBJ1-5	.	CAWSVRGGGPQHF	TGTGCCTGGAGTGTACGTGGCGGGGGGCCCCAGCATTTT
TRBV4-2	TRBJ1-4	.	CASSQDRGRVPAEKLFF	TGTGCCAGCAGCCAAGACAGGGGAAGGGTTCCGGCGGAAAAACTGTTTTTT
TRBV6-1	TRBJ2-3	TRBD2	CASSAASGPTDTQYF	TGTGCCAGCAGTGCGGCTAGCGGCCCCACAGATACGCAGTATTTT
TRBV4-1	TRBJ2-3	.	CASSQDDPRDTQYF	TGCGCCAGCAGCCAAGATGACCCCAGGGATACGCAGTATTTT
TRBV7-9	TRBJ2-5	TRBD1	CASNLPGTGGQETQYF	TGTGCCAGCAACTTGCCTGGGACAGGGGGCCAAGAGACCCAGTACTTC
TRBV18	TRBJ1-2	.	CASSPNRGQFRGGYTF	TGTGCCAGCTCACCGAATAGGGGCCAATTCAGGGGAGGCTACACCTTC
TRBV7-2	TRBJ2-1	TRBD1	CASSIGTGAEQFF	TGTGCCAGCAGCATCGGGACAGGGGCTGAGCAGTTCTTC
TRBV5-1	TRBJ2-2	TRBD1	CASSFPAGTVIGELFF	TGCGCCAGCAGCTTCCCAGCCGGGACAGTCATCGGGGAGCTGTTTTTT
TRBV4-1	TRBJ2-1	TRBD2	CASSQVAGASSEINEQFF	TGCGCCAGCAGCCAAGTGGCGGGAGCCTCATCAGAAATTAATGAGCAGTTCTTC
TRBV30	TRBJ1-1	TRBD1	CAWDRDRARAEAFF	TGTGCCTGGGACCGGGACAGGGCCCGGGCTGAAGCTTTCTTT
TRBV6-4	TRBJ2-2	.	CASSDAGTGELFF	TGTGCCAGCAGTGACGCAGGGACCGGGGAGCTGTTTTTT
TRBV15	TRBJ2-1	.	CATSRDQMAEQFF	TGTGCCACCAGCAGAGATCAGATGGCCGAGCAGTTCTTC
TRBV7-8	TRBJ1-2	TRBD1	CASSLDRGGGGYTF	TGTGCCAGCAGCTTGGACAGGGGAGGCGGTGGCTACACCTTC
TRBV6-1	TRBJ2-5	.	CASSEALGQGETQYF	TGTGCCAGCAGTGAAGCGCTAGGTCAGGGTGAGACCCAGTACTTC
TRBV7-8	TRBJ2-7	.	CASSSGPLSYEQYF	TGTGCCAGCAGCTCAGGGCCGCTCTCCTACGAGCAGTACTTC
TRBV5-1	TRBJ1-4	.	CASSTIGATNEKLFF	TGCGCCAGCAGTACCATCGGAGCAACTAATGAAAAACTGTTTTTT
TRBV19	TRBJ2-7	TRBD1	CASSASGQGVHEQYF	TGTGCCAGTAGCGCCTCGGGACAGGGTGTCCACGAGCAGTACTTC
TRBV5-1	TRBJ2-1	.	CASSLVWRGRYNEQFF	TGCGCCAGCAGCTTGGTATGGCGGGGACGCTACAATGAGCAGTTCTTC
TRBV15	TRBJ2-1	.	CATTPLSSYNEQFF	TGTGCCACCACCCCCCTCAGCTCCTACAATGAGCAGTTCTTC
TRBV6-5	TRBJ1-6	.	CASSYVAPGSGSPLHF	TGTGCCAGCAGTTACGTTGCCCCCGGCAGCGGTTCACCCCTCCACTTT
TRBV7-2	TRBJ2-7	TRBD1	CASSLGAEGQGYEQYF	TGTGCCAGCAGCTTAGGTGCGGAGGGACAGGGCTACGAGCAGTACTTC
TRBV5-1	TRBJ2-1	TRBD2	CASSLDPLLAGNDNEQFF	TGCGCCAGCAGCTTGGACCCTCTACTAGCGGGAAACGACAATGAGCAGTTCTTC
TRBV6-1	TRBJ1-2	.	CASSEGRNYGYTF	TGTGCCAGCAGTGAAGGCAGGAACTATGGCTACACCTTC
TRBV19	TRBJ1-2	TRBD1	CASTGQGFYGYTF	TGTGCCAGTACCGGACAGGGTTTCTATGGCTACACCTTC
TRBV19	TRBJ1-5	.	CASSIDQPPGNQPQHF	TGTGCCAGTAGTATAGATCAGCCCCCGGGGAATCAGCCCCAGCATTTT
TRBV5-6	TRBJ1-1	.	CASSPREGNTEAFF	TGTGCCAGCAGCCCCCGAGAGGGTAACACTGAAGCTTTCTTT
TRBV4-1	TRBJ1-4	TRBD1	CASSQELAGQGNEKLFF	TGCGCCAGCAGCCAAGAGTTAGCGGGACAGGGTAATGAAAAACTGTTTTTT
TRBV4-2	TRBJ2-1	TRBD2	CASSQGLAGGHEQFF	TGTGCCAGCAGCCAAGGACTAGCGGGGGGCCATGAGCAGTTCTTC
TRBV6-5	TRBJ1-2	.	CASSPDVQASYTF	TGTGCCAGCAGCCCCGACGTGCAGGCAAGCTACACCTTC
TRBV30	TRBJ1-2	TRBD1	CAWRTGPPSGYTF	TGTGCCTGGAGGACAGGGCCCCCATCGGGCTACACCTTC
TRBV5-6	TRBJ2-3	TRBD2	CASSLRTSGSTDTQYF	TGTGCCAGCAGCTTACGGACTAGCGGGAGCACAGATACGCAGTATTTT
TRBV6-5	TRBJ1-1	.	CASSYTSGNTEAFF	TGTGCCAGCAGTTACACCTCAGGGAACACTGAAGCTTTCTTT
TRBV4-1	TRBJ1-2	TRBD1	CASSKTGTDLDGYTF	TGCGCCAGCAGTAAAACCGGGACAGACCTAGATGGCTACACCTTC
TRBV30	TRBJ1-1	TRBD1	CAWSKGQGNTEAFF	TGTGCCTGGAGTAAGGGACAGGGAAACACTGAAGCTTTCTTT
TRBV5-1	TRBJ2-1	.	CASSLVGGLGRSYNEQFF	TGCGCCAGCAGCTTGGTGGGCGGACTTGGGAGGTCCTACAATGAGCAGTTCTTC
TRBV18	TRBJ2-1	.	CASSPQSGTYNEQFF	TGTGCCAGCTCACCCCAAAGCGGTACCTACAATGAGCAGTTCTTC
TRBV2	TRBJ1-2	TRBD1	CASRRDRVGYTF	TGTGCCAGCAGAAGGGACAGGGTTGGCTACACCTTC
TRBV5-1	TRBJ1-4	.	CASSFRGTAIGNEKLFF	TGCGCCAGCAGCTTCCGCGGGACCGCAATCGGTAATGAAAAACTGTTTTTT
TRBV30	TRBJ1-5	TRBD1	CAFDRGLNQPQHF	TGTGCCTTTGACAGGGGATTAAATCAGCCCCAGCATTTT
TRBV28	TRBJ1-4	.	CASSLTGKKLFF	TGTGCCAGCAGTTTGACAGGAAAAAAACTGTTTTTT
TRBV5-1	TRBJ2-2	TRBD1	CASSLTGGNTGELFF	TGCGCCAGCAGCTTGACAGGGGGGAACACCGGGGAGCTGTTTTTT
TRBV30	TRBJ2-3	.	CAWSVLGGETDTQYF	TGTGCCTGGAGTGTTCTAGGGGGGGAGACAGATACGCAGTATTTT